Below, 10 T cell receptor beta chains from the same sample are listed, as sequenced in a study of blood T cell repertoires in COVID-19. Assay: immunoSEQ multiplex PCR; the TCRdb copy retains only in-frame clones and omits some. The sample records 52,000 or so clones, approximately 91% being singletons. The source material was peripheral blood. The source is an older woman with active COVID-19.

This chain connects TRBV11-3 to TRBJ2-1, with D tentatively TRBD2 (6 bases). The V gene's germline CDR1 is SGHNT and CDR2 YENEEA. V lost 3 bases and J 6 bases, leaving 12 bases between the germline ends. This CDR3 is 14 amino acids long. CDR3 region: CASSFSGGFNEQFF. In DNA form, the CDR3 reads TGTGCCAGCAGCTTTAGCGGAGGCTTCAATGAGCAGTTCTTC.

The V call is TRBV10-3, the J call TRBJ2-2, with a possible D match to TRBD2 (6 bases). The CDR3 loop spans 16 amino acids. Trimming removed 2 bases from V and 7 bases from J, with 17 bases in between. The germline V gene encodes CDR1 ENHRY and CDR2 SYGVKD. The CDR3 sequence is CAISEGDFRWGGELFF. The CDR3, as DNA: TGTGCCATCAGTGAGGGGGACTTCCGCTGGGGCGGGGAGCTGTTTTTT.

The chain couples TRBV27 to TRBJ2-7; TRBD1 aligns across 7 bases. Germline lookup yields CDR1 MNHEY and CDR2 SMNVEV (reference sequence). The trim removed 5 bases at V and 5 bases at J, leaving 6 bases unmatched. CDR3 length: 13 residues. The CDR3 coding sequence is TGTGCCAGCAGTCTACAGGGGTGGGACGAGCAGTACTTC. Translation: CASSLQGWDEQYF.

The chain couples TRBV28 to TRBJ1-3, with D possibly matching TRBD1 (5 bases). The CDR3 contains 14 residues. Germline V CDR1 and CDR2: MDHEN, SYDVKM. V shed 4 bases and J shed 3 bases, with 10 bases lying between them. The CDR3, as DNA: TGTGCCAGCAGTTGGGGCAGTCTTGGAAACACCATATATTTT. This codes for CASSWGSLGNTIYF.

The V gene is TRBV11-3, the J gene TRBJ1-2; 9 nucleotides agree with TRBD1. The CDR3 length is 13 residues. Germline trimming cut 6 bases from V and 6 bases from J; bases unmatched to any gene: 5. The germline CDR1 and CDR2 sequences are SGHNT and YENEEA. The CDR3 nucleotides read TGTGCCAGCAGACGGACAGGGGCGGATGGCTACACCTTC. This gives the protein CASRRTGADGYTF.

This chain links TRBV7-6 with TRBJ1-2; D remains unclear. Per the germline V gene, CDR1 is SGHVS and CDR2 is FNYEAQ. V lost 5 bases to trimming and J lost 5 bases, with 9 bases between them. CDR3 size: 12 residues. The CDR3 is CASSGATYGYTF. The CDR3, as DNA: TGTGCCAGCAGCGGAGCCACATATGGCTACACCTTC.

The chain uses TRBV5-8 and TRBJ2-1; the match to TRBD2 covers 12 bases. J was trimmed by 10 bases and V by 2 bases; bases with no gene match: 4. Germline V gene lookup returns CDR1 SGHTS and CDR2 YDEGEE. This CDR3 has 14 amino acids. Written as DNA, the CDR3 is TGTGCCAGCAGCTTTGGACTAGCGGGAAACGAGCAGTTCTTC. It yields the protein CASSFGLAGNEQFF.

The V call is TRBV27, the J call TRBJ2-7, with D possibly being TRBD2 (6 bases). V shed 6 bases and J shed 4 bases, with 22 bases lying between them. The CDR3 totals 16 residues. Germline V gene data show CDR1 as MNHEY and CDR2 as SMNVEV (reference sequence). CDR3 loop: CASSPAWDSGPYEQYF. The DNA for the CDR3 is TGTGCCAGCAGCCCCGCCTGGGACTCTGGGCCTTACGAGCAGTACTTC.

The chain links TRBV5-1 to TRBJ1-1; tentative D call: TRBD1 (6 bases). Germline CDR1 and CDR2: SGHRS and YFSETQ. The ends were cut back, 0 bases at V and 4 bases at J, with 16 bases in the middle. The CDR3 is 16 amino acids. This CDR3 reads CASSLDFARGITEAFF. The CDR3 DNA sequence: TGCGCCAGCAGCTTGGACTTTGCCAGGGGAATCACTGAAGCTTTCTTT.

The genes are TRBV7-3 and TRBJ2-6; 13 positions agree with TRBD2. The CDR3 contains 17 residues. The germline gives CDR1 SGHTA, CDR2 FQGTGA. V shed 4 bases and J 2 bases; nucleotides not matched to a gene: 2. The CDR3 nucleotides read TGTGCCAGCAGCTCACTAGCGGGAGGGCCTGGGGCCAACGTCCTGACTTTC. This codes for CASSSLAGGPGANVLTF.